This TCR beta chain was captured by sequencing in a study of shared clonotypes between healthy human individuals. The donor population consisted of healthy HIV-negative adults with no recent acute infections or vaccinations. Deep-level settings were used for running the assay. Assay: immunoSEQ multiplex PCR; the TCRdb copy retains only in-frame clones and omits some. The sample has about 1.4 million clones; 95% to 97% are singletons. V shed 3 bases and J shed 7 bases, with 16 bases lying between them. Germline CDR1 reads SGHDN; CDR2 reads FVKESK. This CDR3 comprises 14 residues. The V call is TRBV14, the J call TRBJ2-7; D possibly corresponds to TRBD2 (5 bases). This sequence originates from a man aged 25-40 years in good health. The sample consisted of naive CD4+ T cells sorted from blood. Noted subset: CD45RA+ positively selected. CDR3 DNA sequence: TGTGCCAGCAGCCACCCGGGATCCCGTGGGGAGCAGTACTTC. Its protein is CASSHPGSRGEQYF.